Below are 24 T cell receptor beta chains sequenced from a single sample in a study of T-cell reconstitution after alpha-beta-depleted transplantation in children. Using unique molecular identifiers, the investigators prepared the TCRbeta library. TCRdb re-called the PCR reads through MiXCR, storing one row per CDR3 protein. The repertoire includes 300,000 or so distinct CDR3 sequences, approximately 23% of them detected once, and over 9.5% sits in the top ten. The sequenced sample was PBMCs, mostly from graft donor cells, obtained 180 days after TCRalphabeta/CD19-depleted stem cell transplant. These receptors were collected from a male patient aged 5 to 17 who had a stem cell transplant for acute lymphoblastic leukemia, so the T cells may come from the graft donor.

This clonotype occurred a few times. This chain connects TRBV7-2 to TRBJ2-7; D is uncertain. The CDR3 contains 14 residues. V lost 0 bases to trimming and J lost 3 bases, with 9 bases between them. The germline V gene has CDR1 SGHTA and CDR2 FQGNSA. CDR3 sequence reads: CASSLASGFYEQYF. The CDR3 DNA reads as TGTGCCAGCAGCTTAGCTAGTGGGTTCTACGAGCAGTACTTC.

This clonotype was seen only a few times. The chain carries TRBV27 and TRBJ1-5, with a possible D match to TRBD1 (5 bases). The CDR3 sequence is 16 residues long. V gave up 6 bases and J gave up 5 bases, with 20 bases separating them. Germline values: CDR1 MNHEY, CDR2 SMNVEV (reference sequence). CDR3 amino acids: CASSPPGPGLYQPQHF. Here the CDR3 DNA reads TGTGCCAGCAGCCCCCCGGGACCCGGACTCTATCAGCCCCAGCATTTT.

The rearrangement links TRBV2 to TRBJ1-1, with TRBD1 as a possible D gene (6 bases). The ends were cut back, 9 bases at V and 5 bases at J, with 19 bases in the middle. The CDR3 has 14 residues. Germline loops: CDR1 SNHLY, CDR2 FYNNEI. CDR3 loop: CASNPEGGVTEAFF. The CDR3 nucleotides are TGTGCCAGTAACCCCGAAGGGGGGGTAACTGAAGCTTTCTTT.

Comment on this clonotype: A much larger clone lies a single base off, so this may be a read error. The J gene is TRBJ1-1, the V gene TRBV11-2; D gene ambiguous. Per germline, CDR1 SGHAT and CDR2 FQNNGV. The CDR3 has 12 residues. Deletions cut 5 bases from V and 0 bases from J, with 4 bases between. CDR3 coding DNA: TGTGCCAGCAGCCGGGTGAACACTGAAGCTTTCTTT. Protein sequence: CASSRVNTEAFF.

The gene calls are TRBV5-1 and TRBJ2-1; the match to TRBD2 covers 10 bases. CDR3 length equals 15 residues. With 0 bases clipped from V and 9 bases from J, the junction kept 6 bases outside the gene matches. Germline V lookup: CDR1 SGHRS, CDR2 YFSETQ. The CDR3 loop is CASSLGSGRASEQFF. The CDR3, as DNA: TGCGCCAGCAGCTTGGGGAGCGGGAGGGCCAGTGAGCAGTTCTTC.

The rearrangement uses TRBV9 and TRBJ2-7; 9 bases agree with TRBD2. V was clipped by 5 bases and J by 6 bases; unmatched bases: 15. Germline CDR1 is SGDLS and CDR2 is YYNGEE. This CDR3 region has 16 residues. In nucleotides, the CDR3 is TGTGCCAGCAGTACTCCTTTGGCGGGGGGGACTAGCGAGCAGTACTTC. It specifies CASSTPLAGGTSEQYF.

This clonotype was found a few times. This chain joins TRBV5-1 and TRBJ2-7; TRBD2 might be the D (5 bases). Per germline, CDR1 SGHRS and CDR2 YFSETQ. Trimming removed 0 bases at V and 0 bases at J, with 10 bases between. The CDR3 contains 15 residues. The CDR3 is CASSLVGLASYEQYF. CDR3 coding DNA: TGCGCCAGCAGCTTGGTCGGTCTAGCCTCCTACGAGCAGTACTTC. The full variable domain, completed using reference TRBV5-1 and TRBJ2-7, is KAGVTQTPRYLIKTRGQQVTLSCSPISGHRSVSWYQQTPGQGLQFLFEYFSETQRNKGNFPGRFSGRQFSNSRSEMNVSTLELGDSALYLCASSLVGLASYEQYFGPGTRLTVT.

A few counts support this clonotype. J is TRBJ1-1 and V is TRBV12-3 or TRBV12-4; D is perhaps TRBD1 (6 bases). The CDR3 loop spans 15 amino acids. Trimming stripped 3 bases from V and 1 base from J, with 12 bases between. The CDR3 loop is CASSFSPTGNTEAFF. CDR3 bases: TGTGCCAGCAGTTTCTCCCCGACAGGGAACACTGAAGCTTTCTTT.

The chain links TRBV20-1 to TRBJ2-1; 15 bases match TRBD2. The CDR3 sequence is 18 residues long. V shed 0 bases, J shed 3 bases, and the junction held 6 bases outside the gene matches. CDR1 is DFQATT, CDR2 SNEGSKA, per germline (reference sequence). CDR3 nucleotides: TGCAGTGCTAGAGATGGGGGGACTAGCGGGAGGAGCTACAATGAGCAGTTCTTC. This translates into CSARDGGTSGRSYNEQFF.

CDR3 in amino acids: CASSARLASYQETQYF. The CDR3 DNA reads TGTGCCAGCAGCGCCCGCCTGGCCTCCTACCAAGAGACCCAGTACTTC. The V call is TRBV9, the J call TRBJ2-5; no clear D. V lost 3 bases to trimming and J lost 0 bases, with 15 bases between them. This CDR3 has 16 residues. Germline V CDR1 and CDR2: SGDLS, YYNGEE.

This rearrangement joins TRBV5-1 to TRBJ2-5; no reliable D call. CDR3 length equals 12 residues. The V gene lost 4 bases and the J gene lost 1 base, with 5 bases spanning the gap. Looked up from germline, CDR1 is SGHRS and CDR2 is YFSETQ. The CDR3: CASSTLQETQYF. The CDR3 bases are TGCGCCAGCAGCACCCTCCAAGAGACCCAGTACTTC.

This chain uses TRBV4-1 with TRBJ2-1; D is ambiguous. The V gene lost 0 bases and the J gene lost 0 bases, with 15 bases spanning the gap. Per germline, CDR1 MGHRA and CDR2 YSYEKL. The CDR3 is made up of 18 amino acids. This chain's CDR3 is CASSQEWASWGSYNEQFF. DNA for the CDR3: TGCGCCAGCAGCCAAGAATGGGCTAGTTGGGGCTCCTACAATGAGCAGTTCTTC.

This CDR3 is CASSSQRGLATNEQFF. CDR3 DNA: TGTGCCAGCAGCTCCCAACGCGGACTAGCCACCAATGAGCAGTTCTTC. This chain links TRBV7-3 with TRBJ2-1, with 8 bases fitting TRBD2. Per the germline V gene, CDR1 is SGHTA and CDR2 is FQGTGA. J lost 6 bases, V lost 4 bases, and 11 bases had no gene match. The CDR3 has 16 amino acids.

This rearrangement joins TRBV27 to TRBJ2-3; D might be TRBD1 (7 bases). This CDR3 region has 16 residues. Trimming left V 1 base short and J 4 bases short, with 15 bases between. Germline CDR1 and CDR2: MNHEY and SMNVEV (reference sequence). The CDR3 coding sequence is TGTGCCAGCAGTTTATACCTGGCGGGGACAGCAGATACGCAGTATTTT. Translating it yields CASSLYLAGTADTQYF.

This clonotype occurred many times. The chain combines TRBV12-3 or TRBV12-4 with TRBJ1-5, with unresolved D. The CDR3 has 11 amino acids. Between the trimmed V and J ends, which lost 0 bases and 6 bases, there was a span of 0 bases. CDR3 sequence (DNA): TGTGCCAGCAGTTTAGCTCAGCCCCAGCATTTT. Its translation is CASSLAQPQHF.

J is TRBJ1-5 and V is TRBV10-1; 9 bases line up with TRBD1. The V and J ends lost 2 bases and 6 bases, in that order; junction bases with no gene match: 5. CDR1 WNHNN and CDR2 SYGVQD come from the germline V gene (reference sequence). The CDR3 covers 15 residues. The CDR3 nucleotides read TGCGCCAGCAGTGAGGGGGACAGGGAGACTCAGCCCCAGCATTTT. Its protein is CASSEGDRETQPQHF.

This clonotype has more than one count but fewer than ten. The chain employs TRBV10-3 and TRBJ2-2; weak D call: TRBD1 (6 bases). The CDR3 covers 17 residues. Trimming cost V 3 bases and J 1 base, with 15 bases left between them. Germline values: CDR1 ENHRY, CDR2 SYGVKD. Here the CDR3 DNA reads TGTGCCATCAGTGAAGGGCAACAGGGATTGAACACCGGGGAGCTGTTTTTT. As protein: CAISEGQQGLNTGELFF.

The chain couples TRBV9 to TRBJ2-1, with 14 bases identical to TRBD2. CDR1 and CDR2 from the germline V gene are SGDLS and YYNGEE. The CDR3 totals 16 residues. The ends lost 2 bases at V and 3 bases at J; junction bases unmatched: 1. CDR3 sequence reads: CASSVGTSGSYNEQFF. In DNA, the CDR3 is TGTGCCAGCAGCGTGGGGACTAGCGGGAGCTACAATGAGCAGTTCTTC.

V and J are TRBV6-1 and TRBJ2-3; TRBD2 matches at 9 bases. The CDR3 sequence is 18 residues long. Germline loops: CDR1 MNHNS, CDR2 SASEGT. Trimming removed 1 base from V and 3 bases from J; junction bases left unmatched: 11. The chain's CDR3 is CASSEVGGSGSLTDTQYF. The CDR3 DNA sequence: TGTGCCAGCAGTGAAGTAGGGGGTAGCGGGAGTTTGACAGATACGCAGTATTTT.

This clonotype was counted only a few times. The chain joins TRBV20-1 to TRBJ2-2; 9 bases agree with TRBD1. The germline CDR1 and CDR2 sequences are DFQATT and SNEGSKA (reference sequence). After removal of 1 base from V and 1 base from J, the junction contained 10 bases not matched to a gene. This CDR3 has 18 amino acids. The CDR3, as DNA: TGCAGTGCTAGAGGCTTGACAGGGGGGATGAAGAACACCGGGGAGCTGTTTTTT. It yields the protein CSARGLTGGMKNTGELFF.

As DNA, the CDR3 is TGTGCCATCAGTGGACTCTCGATCGCCGTGAGGGATGAGCAGTTCTTC. Translating gives CAISGLSIAVRDEQFF. The V gene is TRBV10-3, the J gene TRBJ2-1; D is possibly TRBD2 (5 bases). CDR1 and CDR2 (germline): ENHRY, SYGVKD. The length of the CDR3 is 16 residues. With 4 bases removed from V and 8 bases from J, the gap between germline ends came to 21 bases.

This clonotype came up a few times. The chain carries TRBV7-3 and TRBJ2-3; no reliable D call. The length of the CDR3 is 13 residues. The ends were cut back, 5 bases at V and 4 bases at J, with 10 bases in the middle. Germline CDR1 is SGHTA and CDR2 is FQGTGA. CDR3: CASSPYWADTQYF. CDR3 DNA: TGTGCCAGCAGCCCCTATTGGGCAGATACGCAGTATTTT.

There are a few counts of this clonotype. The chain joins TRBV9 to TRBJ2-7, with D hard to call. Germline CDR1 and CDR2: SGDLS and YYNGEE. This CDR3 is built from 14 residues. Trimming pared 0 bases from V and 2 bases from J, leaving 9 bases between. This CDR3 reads CASSVDHGAYEQYF. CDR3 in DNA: TGTGCCAGCAGCGTAGACCACGGAGCCTACGAGCAGTACTTC. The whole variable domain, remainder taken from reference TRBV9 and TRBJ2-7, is DSGVTQTPKHLITATGQRVTLRCSPRSGDLSVYWYQQSLDQGLQFLIQYYNGEERAKGNILERFSAQQFPDLHSELNLSSLELGDSALYFCASSVDHGAYEQYFGPGTRLTVT.

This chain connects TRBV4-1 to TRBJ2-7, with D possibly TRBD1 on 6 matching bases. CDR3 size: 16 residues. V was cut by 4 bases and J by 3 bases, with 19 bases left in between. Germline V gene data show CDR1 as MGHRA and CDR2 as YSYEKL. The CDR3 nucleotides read TGCGCCAGCAGCCGAAAAACCGGGACGGACAGCTACGAGCAGTACTTC. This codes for CASSRKTGTDSYEQYF.